The 23 T cell receptor beta chains reported below all come from one sample, sequenced in a study of cytomegalovirus exposure and HLA in healthy donors. Libraries were prepared by immunoSEQ multiplex PCR; TCRdb keeps only in-frame clonotypes and omits some of them. In the table there are under 250,000 clones, roughly 83% of which are singletons. Sequencing was carried out using PBMCs. Receptors were obtained from a young woman in good health and CMV-seronegative.

The V and J genes are TRBV27 and TRBJ2-1, with a weak D call TRBD2 (6 bases). Germline V gene lookup returns CDR1 MNHEY and CDR2 SMNVEV (reference sequence). The CDR3 spans 14 residues. Trimming cost V 5 bases and J 7 bases, with 15 bases left between them. The CDR3 here is CASSVASAGNEQFF. The CDR3 bases are TGTGCCAGCAGTGTCGCTAGCGCGGGGAATGAGCAGTTCTTC.

This chain uses TRBV5-1 with TRBJ2-7, with no clear D. Per germline, CDR1 SGHRS and CDR2 YFSETQ. The CDR3 has 15 residues. The V end was cut by 0 bases, the J end by 1 base, with 11 bases between. CDR3 sequence reads: CASSLAGHGSYEQYF. CDR3 sequence (DNA): TGCGCCAGCAGCTTGGCCGGTCACGGTTCCTACGAGCAGTACTTC.

V gene TRBV5-1 combines with J gene TRBJ2-1, with TRBD2 as a possible D gene (5 bases). The V end lost 2 bases, the J end lost 2 bases, and 14 bases lay between the germline ends. Germline V gives CDR1 SGHRS, CDR2 YFSETQ. This CDR3 has 16 residues. CDR3 amino acids: CASSLRTPLPYNEQFF. In DNA, the CDR3 is TGCGCCAGCAGCTTAAGGACTCCACTACCCTACAATGAGCAGTTCTTC.

This clone showed up just a few times. V is TRBV6-5 and J is TRBJ1-2, with a possible D match to TRBD1 (5 bases). V shed 6 bases and J shed 6 bases, with 20 bases lying between them. The CDR3 runs to 15 residues. Germline V CDR1 and CDR2: MNHEY, SVGAGI. This CDR3 reads CASSLRSGNPNGYTF. The CDR3 coding sequence is TGTGCCAGCAGCCTAAGATCAGGGAACCCCAATGGCTACACCTTC.

The genes are TRBV4-1 and TRBJ2-5, with D uncertain. The CDR3 has 13 amino acids. Trimming took 4 bases from V and 5 from J, leaving 11 bases between them. Germline V gives CDR1 MGHRA, CDR2 YSYEKL. The CDR3 is CASSLLLGETQYF. CDR3 nucleotides: TGCGCCAGCAGCCTTCTGCTCGGGGAGACCCAGTACTTC.

The chain links TRBV7-8 to TRBJ1-5; 7 bases align to TRBD1. This CDR3 has 18 amino acids. J gave up 4 bases and V 4 bases, and 16 bases lay outside the gene matches. Looked up from germline, CDR1 is SGHVS and CDR2 is FQNEAQ. The CDR3 reads CASSSPTGAAVGNQPQHF. The CDR3 coding sequence is TGTGCCAGCAGCTCCCCAACAGGGGCGGCTGTGGGGAATCAGCCCCAGCATTTT.

The V call is TRBV20-1, the J call TRBJ2-3; D not certain. The CDR3 sequence is 11 residues long. CDR1 is DFQATT, CDR2 SNEGSKA, per germline (reference sequence). Between the trimmed V and J ends, which lost 7 bases and 5 bases, there was a span of 10 bases. For the CDR3, the DNA is TGCAGTGGCGAGATCCAAGATACGCAGTATTTT. As protein: CSGEIQDTQYF.

Only a few counts were recorded for this clone. DNA for the CDR3: TGTGCCAGCAGCAAAGGCCACCCGCAGGGGGGGCAGCCCCAGCATTTT. It is translated as CASSKGHPQGGQPQHF. The chain links TRBV21-1 to TRBJ1-5. TRBV21-1 is designated a pseudogene. The CDR3 runs 16 residues.

In this sample, this clone turned up many times. Within the sample, other DNA sequences also encode this same CDR3. The rearrangement joins TRBV13 to TRBJ2-3; 12 bases agree with TRBD1. Per germline, CDR1 PRHDT and CDR2 FYEKMQ (reference sequence). The CDR3 is made up of 15 amino acids. The V gene end was trimmed by 3 bases and the J gene end by 6 bases; junction bases not matched to a gene: 4. The CDR3 region is CASSFRDRGLDTQYF. CDR3 DNA sequence: TGTGCCAGCAGCTTCCGGGACAGGGGGCTGGATACGCAGTATTTT.

This clone was picked up a small number of times. The J gene is TRBJ2-7, the V gene TRBV15; tentative D call: TRBD2 (7 bases). Germline lookup yields CDR1 LNHNV and CDR2 YYDKDF (reference sequence). The CDR3 loop spans 13 amino acids. Trimming pared 0 bases from V and 7 bases from J, leaving 10 bases between. CDR3 in amino acids: CATSRERGGEQYF. The CDR3 DNA follows: TGTGCCACCAGCAGAGAGAGGGGGGGAGAGCAGTACTTC.

The chain couples TRBV30 to TRBJ1-5, with TRBD1 identical over 9 bases. This CDR3 comprises 14 residues. V was pared by 7 bases and J by 3 bases, with 7 bases of the junction left unmatched. The V gene's germline CDR1 is GTSNPN and CDR2 SVGIG (reference sequence). The CDR3 DNA sequence: TGTGCCTTGGCCGGGACAGGGTACAATCAGCCCCAGCATTTT. This gives the protein CALAGTGYNQPQHF.

This chain joins TRBV7-2 and TRBJ1-2, with D uncertain. This CDR3 spans 13 amino acids. Germline V gene data show CDR1 as SGHTA and CDR2 as FQGNSA. V dropped 3 bases and J dropped 1 base, with 6 bases sitting between them. CDR3 sequence: CASSFSSNYGYTF. For the CDR3, the DNA is TGTGCCAGCAGCTTTTCCAGTAACTATGGCTACACCTTC.

The J gene is TRBJ1-2, the V gene TRBV13; tentatively, D is TRBD1 (5 bases). The CDR3 spans 16 residues. Germline V CDR1 and CDR2: PRHDT, FYEKMQ (reference sequence). Deletions cut 0 bases from V and 3 bases from J, with 14 bases between. The CDR3 spells CASSLGGGPRDYGYTF. The CDR3 coding sequence is TGTGCCAGCAGCTTAGGTGGGGGACCCCGCGACTATGGCTACACCTTC.

The CDR3 loop is CSVVGGRERGYGYTF. CDR3 nucleotides: TGCAGCGTTGTAGGTGGGAGGGAAAGAGGCTATGGCTACACCTTC. The V and J genes are TRBV29-1 and TRBJ1-2, with D unclear. This CDR3 contains 15 residues. The germline V gene has CDR1 SQVTM and CDR2 ANQGSEA. V lost 4 bases to trimming and J lost 4 bases, with 19 bases between them.

The rearrangement joins TRBV29-1 to TRBJ1-3; no clear D. Germline V gene lookup returns CDR1 SQVTM and CDR2 ANQGSEA. This CDR3 spans 11 amino acids. The V gene lost 4 bases and the J gene lost 3 bases, with 4 bases spanning the gap. Here the CDR3 reads CSVGLGNTIYF. Here the CDR3 DNA reads TGCAGCGTTGGGCTTGGAAACACCATATATTTT.

This clone was seen a handful of times. J is TRBJ1-5 and V is TRBV2; 7 nucleotides agree with TRBD1. Germline V gene data show CDR1 as SNHLY and CDR2 as FYNNEI. The CDR3 has 13 amino acids. V dropped 4 bases and J dropped 5; count of bases not matched to a gene: 2. The CDR3, as DNA: TGTGCCAGCAGTGGCAGGGGGGATCAGCCCCAGCATTTT. Amino acid sequence: CASSGRGDQPQHF.

The chain uses TRBV27 and TRBJ1-5, with D uncertain. The CDR3 is 15 residues long. The germline CDR1 and CDR2 sequences are MNHEY and SMNVEV (reference sequence). V was pared by 1 base and J by 5 bases, with 12 bases between. The DNA of the CDR3 is TGTGCCAGCAGTTTATTCCGGGGTTATGATCAGCCCCAGCATTTT. Translated, it gives CASSLFRGYDQPQHF.

This rearrangement joins TRBV29-1 to TRBJ2-7; D unresolved. The CDR3 spans 13 residues. Germline V gene data show CDR1 as SQVTM and CDR2 as ANQGSEA. Trimming stripped 5 bases from V and 0 bases from J, with 11 bases between. The CDR3 region is CSVLICDSYEQYF. The CDR3 DNA follows: TGCAGCGTTTTGATATGCGACTCCTACGAGCAGTACTTC.

This sequence joins TRBV11-3 and TRBJ2-3; D is uncertain. The germline CDR1 and CDR2 sequences are SGHNT and YENEEA. The V end lost 5 bases, the J end lost 4 bases, and 7 bases lay between the germline ends. This CDR3 spans 12 amino acids. CDR3 protein: CASSPGADTQYF. The DNA of the CDR3 is TGTGCCAGCAGCCCGGGCGCAGATACGCAGTATTTT.

V is TRBV15 and J is TRBJ1-1; D is uncertain. This CDR3 comprises 15 residues. V gave up 3 bases and J gave up 5 bases, with 16 bases separating them. Germline V gives CDR1 LNHNV, CDR2 YYDKDF (reference sequence). The CDR3 region has the DNA TGTGCCACCAGCAGTCCAGAGAGTCGTGGGACTGAAGCTTTCTTT. Amino acid sequence: CATSSPESRGTEAFF. Full variable domain (remainder filled in from reference TRBV15 and TRBJ1-1): DAMVIQNPRYQVTQFGKPVTLSCSQTLNHNVMYWYQQKSSQAPKLLFHYYDKDFNNEADTPDNFQSRRPNTSFCFLDIRSPGLGDTAMYLCATSSPESRGTEAFFGQGTRLTVV.

This chain joins TRBV30 and TRBJ2-1; 8 bases are a match to TRBD2. Germline CDR1 reads GTSNPN; CDR2 reads SVGIG (reference sequence). The CDR3 extends over 16 amino acids. With V trimmed by 0 bases and J by 1 base, 5 bases remained unmatched. The CDR3 DNA sequence: TGTGCCTGGAGTGTAGCGGGGGTGACTTCCTACAATGAGCAGTTCTTC. This sequence encodes CAWSVAGVTSYNEQFF.

V and J are TRBV27 and TRBJ2-6; 10 bases are shared with TRBD1. This CDR3 is built from 16 residues. CDR1 is MNHEY, CDR2 SMNVEV, per germline (reference sequence). V shed 7 bases, J shed 3 bases, and the junction held 6 bases outside the gene matches. The CDR3 sequence: CASTRQGAVGANVLTF. The CDR3 DNA reads TGTGCCAGCACCCGACAGGGGGCGGTTGGGGCCAACGTCCTGACTTTC.

In its sample, this clone was seen a few times. V usage is TRBV5-4 and J usage is TRBJ1-2; weak D call: TRBD1 (5 bases). Germline V lookup: CDR1 SGHNT, CDR2 YYREEE (reference sequence). The V end lost 6 bases, the J end lost 1 base, and 13 bases lay between the germline ends. The CDR3 is 14 residues long. The CDR3 protein is CASTSTGDNYGYTF. Written as DNA, the CDR3 is TGTGCCAGCACCTCTACGGGGGATAACTATGGCTACACCTTC. The variable domain in full, completed from reference TRBV5-4 and TRBJ1-2, reads ETGVTQSPTHLIKTRGQQVTLRCSSQSGHNTVSWYQQALGQGPQFIFQYYREEENGRGNFPPRFSGLQFPNYSSELNVNALELDDSALYLCASTSTGDNYGYTFGSGTRLTVV.